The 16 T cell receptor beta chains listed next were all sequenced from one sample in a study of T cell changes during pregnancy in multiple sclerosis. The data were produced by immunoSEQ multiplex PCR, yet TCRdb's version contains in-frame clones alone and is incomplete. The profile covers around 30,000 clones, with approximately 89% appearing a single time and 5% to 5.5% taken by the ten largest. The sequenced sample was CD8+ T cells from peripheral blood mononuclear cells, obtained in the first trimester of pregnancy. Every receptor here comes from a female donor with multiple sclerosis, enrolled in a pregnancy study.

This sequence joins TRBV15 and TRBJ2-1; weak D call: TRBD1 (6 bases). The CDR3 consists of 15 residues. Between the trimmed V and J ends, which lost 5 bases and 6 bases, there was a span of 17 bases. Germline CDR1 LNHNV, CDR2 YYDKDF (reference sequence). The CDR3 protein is CATSSMTGLPNEQFF. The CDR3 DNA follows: TGTGCCACCAGCTCAATGACAGGCCTTCCCAATGAGCAGTTCTTC.

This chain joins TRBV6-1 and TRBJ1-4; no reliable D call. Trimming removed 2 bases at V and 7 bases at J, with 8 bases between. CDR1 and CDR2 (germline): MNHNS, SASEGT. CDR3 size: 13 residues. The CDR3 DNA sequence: TGTGCCAGCAGTGAAACTGAAATTGAAAAACTGTTTTTT. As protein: CASSETEIEKLFF.

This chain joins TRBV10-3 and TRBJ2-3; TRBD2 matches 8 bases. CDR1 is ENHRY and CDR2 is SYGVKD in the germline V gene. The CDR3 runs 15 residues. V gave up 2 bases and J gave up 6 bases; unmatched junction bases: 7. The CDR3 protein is CAISEPGTSSDTQYF. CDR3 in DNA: TGTGCCATCAGTGAGCCTGGGACTAGTTCTGATACGCAGTATTTT.

The CDR3 region is CASRTPGQGNYEQYF. The DNA for the CDR3 is TGTGCCAGCAGGACTCCGGGACAGGGAAACTACGAGCAGTACTTC. V gene TRBV6-1 combines with J gene TRBJ2-7; TRBD1 matches at 9 bases. The CDR3 is 15 amino acids. CDR1 and CDR2 (germline): MNHNS, SASEGT. The V and J ends lost 6 bases and 3 bases, in that order; junction bases with no gene match: 9.

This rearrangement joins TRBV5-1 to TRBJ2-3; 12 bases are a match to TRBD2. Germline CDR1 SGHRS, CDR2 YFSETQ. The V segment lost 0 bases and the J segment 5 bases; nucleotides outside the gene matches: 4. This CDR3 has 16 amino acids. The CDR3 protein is CASSLGLAGDEDTQYF. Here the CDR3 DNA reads TGCGCCAGCAGCTTGGGACTAGCGGGAGATGAAGATACGCAGTATTTT.

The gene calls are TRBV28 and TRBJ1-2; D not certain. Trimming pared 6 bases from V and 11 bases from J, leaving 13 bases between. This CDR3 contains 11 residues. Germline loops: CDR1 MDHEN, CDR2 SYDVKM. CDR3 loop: CASSLLGGYTF. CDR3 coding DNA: TGTGCCAGCAGCCTACTAGGAGGGTACACCTTC.

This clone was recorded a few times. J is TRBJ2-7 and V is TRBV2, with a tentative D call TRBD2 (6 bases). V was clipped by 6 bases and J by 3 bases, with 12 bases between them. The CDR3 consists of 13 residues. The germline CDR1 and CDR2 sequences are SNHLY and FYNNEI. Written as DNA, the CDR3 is TGTGCCAGCAGCGGAGGGTCTAGCTACGAGCAGTACTTC. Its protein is CASSGGSSYEQYF.

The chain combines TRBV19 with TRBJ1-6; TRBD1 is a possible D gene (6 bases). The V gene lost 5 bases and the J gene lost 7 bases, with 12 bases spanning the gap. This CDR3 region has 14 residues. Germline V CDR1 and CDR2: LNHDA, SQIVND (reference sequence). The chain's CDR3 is CASSWGRGNSPLHF. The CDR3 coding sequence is TGTGCCAGTAGTTGGGGCAGGGGAAATTCACCCCTCCACTTT.

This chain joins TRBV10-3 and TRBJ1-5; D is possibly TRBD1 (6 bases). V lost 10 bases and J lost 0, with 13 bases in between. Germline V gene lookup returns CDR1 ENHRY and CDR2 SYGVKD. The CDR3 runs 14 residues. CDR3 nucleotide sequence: TGTGCCACCATGGACAGAGATAGCAATCAGCCCCAGCATTTT. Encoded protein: CATMDRDSNQPQHF.

The CDR3: CASSLPTSGPMEQYF. The CDR3 DNA reads as TGTGCCAGCAGCTTGCCGACTAGCGGCCCGATGGAGCAGTACTTC. The V gene is TRBV5-6, the J gene TRBJ2-7; 9 positions agree with TRBD2. Looked up from germline, CDR1 is SGHDT and CDR2 is YYEEEE. Trimming at V came to 1 base and at J to 7 bases, leaving 9 bases not matched to a gene. The CDR3 length is 15 residues.

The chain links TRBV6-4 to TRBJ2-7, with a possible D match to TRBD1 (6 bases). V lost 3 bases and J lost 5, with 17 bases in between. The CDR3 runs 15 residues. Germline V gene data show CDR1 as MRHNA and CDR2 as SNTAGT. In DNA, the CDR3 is TGTGCCAGCAGTGAGGGGGCAGGGAAAAGCGACGAGCAGTACTTC. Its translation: CASSEGAGKSDEQYF.

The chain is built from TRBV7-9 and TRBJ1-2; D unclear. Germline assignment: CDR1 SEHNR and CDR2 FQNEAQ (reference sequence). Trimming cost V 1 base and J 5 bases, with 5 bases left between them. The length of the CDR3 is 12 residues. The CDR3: CASSLDTYGYTF. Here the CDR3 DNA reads TGTGCCAGCAGCTTAGACACGTATGGCTACACCTTC.

The CDR3: CASSLAPGGWYF. Written as DNA, the CDR3 is TGTGCCAGCAGCTTGGCCCCCGGGGGTTGGTATTTT. The gene calls are TRBV5-5 and TRBJ2-3, with D maybe TRBD2 (6 bases). Germline lookup yields CDR1 SGHKS and CDR2 YYEKEE (reference sequence). CDR3 length: 12 amino acids. Trimming shortened V by 0 bases and J by 14 bases, and 13 bases separated the two germline ends.

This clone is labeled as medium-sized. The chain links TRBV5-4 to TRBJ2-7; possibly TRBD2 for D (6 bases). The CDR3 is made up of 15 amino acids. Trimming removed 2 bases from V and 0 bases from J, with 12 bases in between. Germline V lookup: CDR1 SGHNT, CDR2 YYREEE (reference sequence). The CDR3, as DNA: TGTGCCAGCAGCTTCCCGGGACTGATCTCCTACGAGCAGTACTTC. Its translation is CASSFPGLISYEQYF.

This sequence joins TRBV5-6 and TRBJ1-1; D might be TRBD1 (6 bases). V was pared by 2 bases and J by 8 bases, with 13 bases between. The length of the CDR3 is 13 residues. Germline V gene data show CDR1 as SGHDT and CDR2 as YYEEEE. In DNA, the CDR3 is TGTGCCAGCAGCTTTCAGGGGCCGGGAGAAGCTTTCTTT. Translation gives CASSFQGPGEAFF.

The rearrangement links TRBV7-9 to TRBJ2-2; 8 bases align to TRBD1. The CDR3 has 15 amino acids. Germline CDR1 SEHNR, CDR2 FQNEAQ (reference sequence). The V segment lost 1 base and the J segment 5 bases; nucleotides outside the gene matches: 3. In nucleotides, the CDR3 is TGTGCCAGCAGCTTAGGGCAGGGGGCGACCGGGGAGCTGTTTTTT. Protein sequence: CASSLGQGATGELFF.